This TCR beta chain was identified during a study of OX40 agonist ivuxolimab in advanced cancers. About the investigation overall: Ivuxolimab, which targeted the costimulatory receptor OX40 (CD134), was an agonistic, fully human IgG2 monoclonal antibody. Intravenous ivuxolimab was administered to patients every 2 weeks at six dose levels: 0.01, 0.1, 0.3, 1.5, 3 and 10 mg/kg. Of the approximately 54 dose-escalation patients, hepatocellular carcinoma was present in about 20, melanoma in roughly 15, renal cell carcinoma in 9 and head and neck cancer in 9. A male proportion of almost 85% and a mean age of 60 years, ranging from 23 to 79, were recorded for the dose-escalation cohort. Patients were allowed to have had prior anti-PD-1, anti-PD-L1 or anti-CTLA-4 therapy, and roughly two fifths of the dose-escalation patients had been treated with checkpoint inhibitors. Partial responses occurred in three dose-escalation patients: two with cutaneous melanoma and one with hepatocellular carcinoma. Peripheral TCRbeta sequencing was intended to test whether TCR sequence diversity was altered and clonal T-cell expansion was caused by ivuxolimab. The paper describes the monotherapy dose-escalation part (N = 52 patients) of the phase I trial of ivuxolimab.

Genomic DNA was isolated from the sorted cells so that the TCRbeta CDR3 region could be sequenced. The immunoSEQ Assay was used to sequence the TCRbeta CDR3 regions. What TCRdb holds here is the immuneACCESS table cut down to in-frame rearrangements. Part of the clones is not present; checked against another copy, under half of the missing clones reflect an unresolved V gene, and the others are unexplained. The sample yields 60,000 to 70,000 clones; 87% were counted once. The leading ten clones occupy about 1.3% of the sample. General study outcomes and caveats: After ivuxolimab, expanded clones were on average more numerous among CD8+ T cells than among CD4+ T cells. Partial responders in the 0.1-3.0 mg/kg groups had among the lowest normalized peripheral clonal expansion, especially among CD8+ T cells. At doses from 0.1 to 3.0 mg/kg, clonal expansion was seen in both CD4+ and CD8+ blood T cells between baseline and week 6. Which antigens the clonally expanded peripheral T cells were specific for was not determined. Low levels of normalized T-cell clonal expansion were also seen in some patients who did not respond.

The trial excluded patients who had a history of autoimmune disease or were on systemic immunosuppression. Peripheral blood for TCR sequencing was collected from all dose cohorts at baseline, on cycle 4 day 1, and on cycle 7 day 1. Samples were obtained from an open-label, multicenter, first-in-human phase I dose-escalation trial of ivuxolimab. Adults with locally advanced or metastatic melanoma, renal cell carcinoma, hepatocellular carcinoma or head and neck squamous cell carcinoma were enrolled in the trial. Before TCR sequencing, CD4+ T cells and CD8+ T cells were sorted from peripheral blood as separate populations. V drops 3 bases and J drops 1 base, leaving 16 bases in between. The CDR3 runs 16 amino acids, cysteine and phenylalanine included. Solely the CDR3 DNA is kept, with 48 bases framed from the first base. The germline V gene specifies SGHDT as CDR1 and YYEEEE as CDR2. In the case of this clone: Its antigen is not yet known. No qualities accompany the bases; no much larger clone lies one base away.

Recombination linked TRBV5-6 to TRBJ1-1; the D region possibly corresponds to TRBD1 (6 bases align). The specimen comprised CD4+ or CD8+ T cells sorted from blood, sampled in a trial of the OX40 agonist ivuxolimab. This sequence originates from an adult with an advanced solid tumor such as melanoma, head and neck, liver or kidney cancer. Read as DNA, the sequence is TGTGCCAGCAGCTGGCAGGGGTCGACTAAGAACACTGAAGCTTTCTTT. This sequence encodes CASSWQGSTKNTEAFF.